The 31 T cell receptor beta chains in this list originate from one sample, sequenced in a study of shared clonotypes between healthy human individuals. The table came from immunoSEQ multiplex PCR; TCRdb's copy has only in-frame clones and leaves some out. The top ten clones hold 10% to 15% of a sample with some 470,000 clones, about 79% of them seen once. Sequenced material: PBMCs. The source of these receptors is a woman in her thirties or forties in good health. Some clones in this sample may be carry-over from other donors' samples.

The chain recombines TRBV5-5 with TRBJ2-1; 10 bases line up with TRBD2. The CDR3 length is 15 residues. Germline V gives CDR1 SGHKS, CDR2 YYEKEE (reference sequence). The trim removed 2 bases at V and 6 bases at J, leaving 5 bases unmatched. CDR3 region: CASSFLAGGLNEQFF. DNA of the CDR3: TGTGCCAGCAGCTTCTTAGCGGGAGGCCTCAATGAGCAGTTCTTC.

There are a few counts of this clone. CDR3 region: CASSPRWGGSSYEQYF. The CDR3 nucleotides read TGTGCCAGCAGCCCACGTTGGGGCGGAAGCTCCTACGAGCAGTACTTC. The V call is TRBV7-9, the J call TRBJ2-7; the D gene is possibly TRBD1 (5 bases). CDR3 length equals 16 residues. Germline loops: CDR1 SEHNR, CDR2 FQNEAQ (reference sequence). Trimming removed 5 bases from V and 0 bases from J, with 17 bases in between.

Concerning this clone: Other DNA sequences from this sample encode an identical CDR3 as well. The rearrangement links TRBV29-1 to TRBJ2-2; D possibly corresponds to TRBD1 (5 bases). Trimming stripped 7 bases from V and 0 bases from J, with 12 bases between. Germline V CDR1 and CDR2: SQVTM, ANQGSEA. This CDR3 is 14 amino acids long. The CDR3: CSAKTAPNTGELFF. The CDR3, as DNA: TGCAGCGCCAAGACAGCCCCGAACACCGGGGAGCTGTTTTTT.

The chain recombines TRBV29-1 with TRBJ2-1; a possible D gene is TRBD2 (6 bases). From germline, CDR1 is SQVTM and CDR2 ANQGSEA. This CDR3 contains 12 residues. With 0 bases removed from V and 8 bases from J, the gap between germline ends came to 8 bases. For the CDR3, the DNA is TGCAGCGTTGAAGACGGGGGATATGAGCAGTTCTTC. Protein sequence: CSVEDGGYEQFF.

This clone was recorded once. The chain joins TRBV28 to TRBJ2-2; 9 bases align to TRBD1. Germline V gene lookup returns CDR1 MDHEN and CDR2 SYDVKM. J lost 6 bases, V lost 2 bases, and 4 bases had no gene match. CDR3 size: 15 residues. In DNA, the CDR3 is TGTGCCAGCAGTTTAGGGGACAGGGATGCCGGGGAGCTGTTTTTT. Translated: CASSLGDRDAGELFF.

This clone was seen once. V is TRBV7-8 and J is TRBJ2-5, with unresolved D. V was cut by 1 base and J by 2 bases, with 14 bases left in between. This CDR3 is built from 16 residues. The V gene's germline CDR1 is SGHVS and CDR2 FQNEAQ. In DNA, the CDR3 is TGTGCCAGCAGCTTAGTAGGCAGCCACATTCAAGAGACCCAGTACTTC. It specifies CASSLVGSHIQETQYF. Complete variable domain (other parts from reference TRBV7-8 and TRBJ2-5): GAGVSQSPRYKVAKRGQDVALRCDPISGHVSLFWYQQALGQGPEFLTYFQNEAQLDKSGLPSDRFFAERPEGSVSTLKIQRTQQEDSAVYLCASSLVGSHIQETQYFGPGTRLLVL.

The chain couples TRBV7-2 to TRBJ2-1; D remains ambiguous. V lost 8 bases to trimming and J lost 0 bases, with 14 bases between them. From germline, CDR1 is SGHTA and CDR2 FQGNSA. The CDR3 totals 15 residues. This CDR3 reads CASLVRSGSYNEQFF. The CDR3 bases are TGTGCCAGCCTTGTGCGGAGTGGCTCCTACAATGAGCAGTTCTTC.

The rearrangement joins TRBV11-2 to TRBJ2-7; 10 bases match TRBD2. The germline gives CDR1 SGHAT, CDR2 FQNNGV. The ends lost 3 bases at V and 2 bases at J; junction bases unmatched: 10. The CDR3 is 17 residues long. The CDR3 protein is CASSLVPIAGGTYEQYF. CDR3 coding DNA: TGTGCCAGCAGCTTGGTTCCGATAGCGGGAGGAACCTACGAGCAGTACTTC. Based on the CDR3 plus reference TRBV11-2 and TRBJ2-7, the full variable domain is EAGVAQSPRYKIIEKRQSVAFWCNPISGHATLYWYQQILGQGPKLLIQFQNNGVVDDSQLPKDRFSAERLKGVDSTLKIQPAKLEDSAVYLCASSLVPIAGGTYEQYFGPGTRLTVT.

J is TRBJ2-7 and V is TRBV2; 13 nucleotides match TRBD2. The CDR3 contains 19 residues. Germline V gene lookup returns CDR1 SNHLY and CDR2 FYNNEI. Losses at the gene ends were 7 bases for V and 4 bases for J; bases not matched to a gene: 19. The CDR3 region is CASKTSRPRTSGREYEQYF. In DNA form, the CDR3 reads TGTGCCAGCAAAACCTCGCGGCCGAGGACTAGCGGGAGAGAGTACGAGCAGTACTTC.

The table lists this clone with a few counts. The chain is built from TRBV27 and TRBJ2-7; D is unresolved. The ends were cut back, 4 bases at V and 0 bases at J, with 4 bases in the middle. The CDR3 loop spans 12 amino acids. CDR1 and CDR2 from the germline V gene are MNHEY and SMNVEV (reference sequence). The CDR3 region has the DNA TGTGCCAGCAGTTACCCCTCCTACGAGCAGTACTTC. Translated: CASSYPSYEQYF.

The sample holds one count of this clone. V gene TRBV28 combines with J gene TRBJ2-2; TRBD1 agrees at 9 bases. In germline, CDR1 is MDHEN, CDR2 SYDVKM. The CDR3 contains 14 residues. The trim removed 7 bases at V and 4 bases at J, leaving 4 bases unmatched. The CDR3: CASKQGAGTGELFF. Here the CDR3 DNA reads TGTGCCAGCAAACAGGGGGCGGGCACCGGGGAGCTGTTTTTT.

The CDR3: CASSSQRLTNTGELFF. In nucleotides, the CDR3 is TGTGCCAGCAGTTCTCAGCGGTTAACCAACACCGGGGAGCTGTTTTTT. The chain couples TRBV6-6 to TRBJ2-2; D is perhaps TRBD2 (5 bases). V lost 4 bases and J 2 bases, leaving 14 bases between the germline ends. CDR3 length: 16 amino acids. Germline V gene data show CDR1 as MNHNY and CDR2 as SVGAGI (reference sequence).

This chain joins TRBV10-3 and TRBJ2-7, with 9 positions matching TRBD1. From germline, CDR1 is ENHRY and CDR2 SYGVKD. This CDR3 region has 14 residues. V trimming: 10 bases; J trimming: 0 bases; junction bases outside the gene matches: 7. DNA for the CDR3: TGTGCCACCAGGACGGACAGGGGCTCCTACGAGCAGTACTTC. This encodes CATRTDRGSYEQYF.

CDR3 DNA: TGTGCCAGCAGTTTGTGGGAACCCTACGAGCAGTACTTC. It is translated as CASSLWEPYEQYF. The chain uses TRBV28 and TRBJ2-7, with D unclear. There are 13 residues in the CDR3. Germline assignment: CDR1 MDHEN and CDR2 SYDVKM. The germline V and J ends were trimmed by 3 bases and 2 bases, with 8 bases remaining between them.

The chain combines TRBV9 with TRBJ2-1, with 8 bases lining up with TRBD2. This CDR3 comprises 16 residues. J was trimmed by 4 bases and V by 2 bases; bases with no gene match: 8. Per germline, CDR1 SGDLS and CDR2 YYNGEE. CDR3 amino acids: CASSVSGSGVYNEQFF. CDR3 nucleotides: TGTGCCAGCAGCGTGAGCGGGAGTGGAGTATACAATGAGCAGTTCTTC.

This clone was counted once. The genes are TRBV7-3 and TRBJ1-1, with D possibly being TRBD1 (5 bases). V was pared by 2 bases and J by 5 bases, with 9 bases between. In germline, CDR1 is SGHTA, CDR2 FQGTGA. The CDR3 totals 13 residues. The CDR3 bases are TGTGCCAGCAGCTTAGCAGGGAGGACTGAAGCTTTCTTT. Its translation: CASSLAGRTEAFF.

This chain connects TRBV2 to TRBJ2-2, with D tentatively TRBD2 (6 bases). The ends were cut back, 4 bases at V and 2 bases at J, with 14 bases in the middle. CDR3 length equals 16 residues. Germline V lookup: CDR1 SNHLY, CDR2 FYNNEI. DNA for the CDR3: TGTGCCAGCAGTGGACTAGGCCTTACTAACACCGGGGAGCTGTTTTTT. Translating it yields CASSGLGLTNTGELFF.

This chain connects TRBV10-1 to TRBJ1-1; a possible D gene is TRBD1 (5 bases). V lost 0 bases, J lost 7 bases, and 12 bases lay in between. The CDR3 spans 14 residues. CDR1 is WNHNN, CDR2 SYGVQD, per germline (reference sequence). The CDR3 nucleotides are TGCGCCAGCAGTGAGTCGGGGGGAACAGATGAAGCTTTCTTT. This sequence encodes CASSESGGTDEAFF.

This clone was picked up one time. In DNA, the CDR3 is TGTGCCAGCACCCCGTGGAGCGGGGGTTACAATGAGCAGTTCTTC. It specifies CASTPWSGGYNEQFF. The chain joins TRBV2 to TRBJ2-1; 8 nucleotides match TRBD2. Germline V gene sequence: CDR1 SNHLY, CDR2 FYNNEI. V lost 7 bases to trimming and J lost 4 bases; unmatched junction nucleotides: 9. CDR3 size: 15 residues.

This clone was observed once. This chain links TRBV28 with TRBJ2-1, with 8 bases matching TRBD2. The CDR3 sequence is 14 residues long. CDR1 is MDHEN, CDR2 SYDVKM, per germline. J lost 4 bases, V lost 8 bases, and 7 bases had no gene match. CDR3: CASFGTRPYNEQFF. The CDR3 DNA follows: TGTGCCAGCTTCGGGACTAGACCTTACAATGAGCAGTTCTTC.

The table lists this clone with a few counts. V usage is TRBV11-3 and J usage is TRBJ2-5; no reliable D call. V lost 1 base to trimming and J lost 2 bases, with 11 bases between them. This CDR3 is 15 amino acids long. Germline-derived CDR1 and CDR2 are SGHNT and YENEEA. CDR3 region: CASSLGRVDQETQYF. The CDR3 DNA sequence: TGTGCCAGCAGCTTAGGTCGCGTAGATCAAGAGACCCAGTACTTC.

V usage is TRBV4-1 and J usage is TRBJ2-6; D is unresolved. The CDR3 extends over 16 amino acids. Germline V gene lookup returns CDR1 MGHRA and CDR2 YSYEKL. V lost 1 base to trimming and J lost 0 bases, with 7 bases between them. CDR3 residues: CASSQGHLSGANVLTF. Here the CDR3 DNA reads TGCGCCAGCAGCCAAGGGCACCTCTCTGGGGCCAACGTCCTGACTTTC.

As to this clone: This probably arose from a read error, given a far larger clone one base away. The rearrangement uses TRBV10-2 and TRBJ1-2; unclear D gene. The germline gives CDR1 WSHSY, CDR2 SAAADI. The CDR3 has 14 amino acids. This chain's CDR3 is CAGSEMVSNYGYTF. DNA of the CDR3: TGCGCCGGCAGTGAAATGGTCTCTAACTATGGCTACACCTTC.

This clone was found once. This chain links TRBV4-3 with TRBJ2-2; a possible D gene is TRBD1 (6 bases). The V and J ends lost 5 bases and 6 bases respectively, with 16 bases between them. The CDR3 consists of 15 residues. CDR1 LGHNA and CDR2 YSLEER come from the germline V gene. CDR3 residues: CASSRQANGAGELFF. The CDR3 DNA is TGCGCCAGCAGCAGACAGGCCAACGGGGCCGGGGAGCTGTTTTTT.

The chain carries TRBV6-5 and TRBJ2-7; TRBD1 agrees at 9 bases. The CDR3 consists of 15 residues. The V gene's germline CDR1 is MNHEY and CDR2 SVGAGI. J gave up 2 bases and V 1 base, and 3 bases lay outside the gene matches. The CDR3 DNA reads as TGTGCCAGCAGTTACTTGGGACAGGGAGCCTACGAGCAGTACTTC. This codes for CASSYLGQGAYEQYF.

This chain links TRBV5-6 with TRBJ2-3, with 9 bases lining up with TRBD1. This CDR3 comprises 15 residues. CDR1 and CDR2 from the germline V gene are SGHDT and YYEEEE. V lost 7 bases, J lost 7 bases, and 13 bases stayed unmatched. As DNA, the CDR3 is TGTGCCAGCTGCGCATGGGACAGGGCAGGTCATACGCAGTATTTT. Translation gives CASCAWDRAGHTQYF.

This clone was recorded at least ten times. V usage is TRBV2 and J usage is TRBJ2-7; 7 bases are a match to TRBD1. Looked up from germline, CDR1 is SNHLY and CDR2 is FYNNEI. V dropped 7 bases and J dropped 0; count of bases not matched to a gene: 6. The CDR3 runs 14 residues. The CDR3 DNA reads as TGTGCCAGCACTCCCTGGACAGGCTCCTACGAGCAGTACTTC. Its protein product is CASTPWTGSYEQYF.

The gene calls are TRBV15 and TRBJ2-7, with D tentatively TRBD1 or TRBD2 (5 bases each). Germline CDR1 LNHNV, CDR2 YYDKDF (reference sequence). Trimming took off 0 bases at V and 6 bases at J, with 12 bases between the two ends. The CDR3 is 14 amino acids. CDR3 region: CATSRDFEGREQYF. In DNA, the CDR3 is TGTGCCACCAGCAGAGATTTCGAGGGGCGCGAGCAGTACTTC.

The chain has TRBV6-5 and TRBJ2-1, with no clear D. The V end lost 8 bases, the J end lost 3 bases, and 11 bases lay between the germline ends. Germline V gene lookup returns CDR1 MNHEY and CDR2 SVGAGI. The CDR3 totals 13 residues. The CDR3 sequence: CASPWHVYNEQFF. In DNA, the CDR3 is TGTGCCAGCCCCTGGCACGTCTACAATGAGCAGTTCTTC.

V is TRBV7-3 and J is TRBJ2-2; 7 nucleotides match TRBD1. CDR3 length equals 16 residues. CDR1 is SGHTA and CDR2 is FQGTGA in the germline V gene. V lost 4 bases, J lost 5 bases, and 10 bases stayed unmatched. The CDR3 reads CASSSRQGASTGELFF. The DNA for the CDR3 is TGTGCCAGCAGCTCTCGACAGGGAGCGAGTACCGGGGAGCTGTTTTTT.

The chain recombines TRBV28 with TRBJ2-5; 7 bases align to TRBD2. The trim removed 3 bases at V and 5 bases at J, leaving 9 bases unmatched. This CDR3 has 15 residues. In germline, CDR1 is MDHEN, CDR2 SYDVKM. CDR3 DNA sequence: TGTGCCAGCAGTTTCCCTGGAGGACTAGTTGAGACCCAGTACTTC. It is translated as CASSFPGGLVETQYF.